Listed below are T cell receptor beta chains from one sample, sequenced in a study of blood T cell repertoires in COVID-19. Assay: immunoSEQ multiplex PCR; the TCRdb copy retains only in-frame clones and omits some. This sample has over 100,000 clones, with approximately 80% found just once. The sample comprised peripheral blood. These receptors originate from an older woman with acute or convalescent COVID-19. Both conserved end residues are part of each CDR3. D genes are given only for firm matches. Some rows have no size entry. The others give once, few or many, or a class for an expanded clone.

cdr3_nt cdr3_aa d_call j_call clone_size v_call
TGTGCCAGCAGCTCGACGGGACAGGGGCACTATGGCTACACCTTC CASSSTGQGHYGYTF TRBD1 TRBJ1-2 NA TRBV7-9
TGCGCCAGCAGCCCAGGAAAACAGGGTTCACTGAAAAAACTGTTTTTT CASSPGKQGSLKKLFF NA TRBJ1-4 NA TRBV4-1
TGCAGCGTCTCACAGGGGCGCCAAGAAAAACTGTTTTTT CSVSQGRQEKLFF TRBD1 TRBJ1-4 NA TRBV29-1
TGTGCCAGCGGACTAAGCAATCAGCCCCAGCATTTT CASGLSNQPQHF NA TRBJ1-5 NA TRBV6-5
TGCAGCTCCTCAGGGGTTTATGGCTACACCTTC CSSSGVYGYTF NA TRBJ1-2 few TRBV29-1
TGTGCCAGCAGTTACGGTGGAGGTTTGGCGCAGTACTTC CASSYGGGLAQYF NA TRBJ2-7 NA TRBV6-5
TGTGCCAGCACTGGACACATGAACACTGAAGCTTTCTTT CASTGHMNTEAFF NA TRBJ1-1 NA TRBV6-5
TGTGCCAGCACCCATGGGGGGGAAGCTTTCTTT CASTHGGEAFF NA TRBJ1-1 NA TRBV12-3/TRBV12-4
TGTGCCATCAGTGTTGGGGGCAGCGTCTATGGCTACACCTTC CAISVGGSVYGYTF NA TRBJ1-2 few TRBV10-3
TGTGCCAGCAGTTACTCCGGGACAGGGGAATTTAATGGCTACACCTTC CASSYSGTGEFNGYTF TRBD1 TRBJ1-2 NA TRBV6-5
TGCGCCAGCAGCCAGATTGGCCAGGGGGCGGACACTGAAGCTTTCTTT CASSQIGQGADTEAFF TRBD1 TRBJ1-1 NA TRBV4-1
TGCAGCGTTGTCAGGGCCTCCAACCCCTATGGCTACACCTTC CSVVRASNPYGYTF NA TRBJ1-2 NA TRBV29-1
TGTGCCAGCAGTGAAGCGCCGTTGGGGGCGTTCGGAAACACCATATATTTT CASSEAPLGAFGNTIYF NA TRBJ1-3 NA TRBV6-1
TGTGCCAGCAGTGTCCGACAGAAAGAGACCCAGTACTTC CASSVRQKETQYF NA TRBJ2-5 NA TRBV2
TGTGCCAGCAGCTTAGGTAGCGGGGACACAGATACGCAGTATTTT CASSLGSGDTDTQYF TRBD2 TRBJ2-3 NA TRBV7-9
TGTGCCAGCAGTGCAGGATCGGGGTACAATCAGCCCCAGCATTTT CASSAGSGYNQPQHF NA TRBJ1-5 once TRBV7-8
TGCAGCGTTGAACAGGGGGCCAATCAGCCCCAGCATTTT CSVEQGANQPQHF TRBD1 TRBJ1-5 NA TRBV29-1
TGTGCCATCAGAGACGACAGGGCGAGTGGCTACACCTTC CAIRDDRASGYTF TRBD1 TRBJ1-2 NA TRBV10-3